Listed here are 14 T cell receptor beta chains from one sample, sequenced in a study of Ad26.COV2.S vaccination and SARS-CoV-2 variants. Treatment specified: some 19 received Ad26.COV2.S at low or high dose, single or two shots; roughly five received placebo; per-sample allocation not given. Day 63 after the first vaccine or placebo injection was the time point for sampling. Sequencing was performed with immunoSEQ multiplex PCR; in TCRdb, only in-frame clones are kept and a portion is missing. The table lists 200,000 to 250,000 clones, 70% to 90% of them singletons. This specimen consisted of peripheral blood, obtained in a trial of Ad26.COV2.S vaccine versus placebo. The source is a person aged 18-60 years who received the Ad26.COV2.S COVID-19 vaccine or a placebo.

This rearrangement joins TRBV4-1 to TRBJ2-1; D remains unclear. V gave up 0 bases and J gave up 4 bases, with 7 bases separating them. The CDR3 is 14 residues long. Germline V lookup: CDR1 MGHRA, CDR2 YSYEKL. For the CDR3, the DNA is TGCGCCAGCAGCCAAGAGCCAGAGTACAATGAGCAGTTCTTC. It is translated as CASSQEPEYNEQFF.

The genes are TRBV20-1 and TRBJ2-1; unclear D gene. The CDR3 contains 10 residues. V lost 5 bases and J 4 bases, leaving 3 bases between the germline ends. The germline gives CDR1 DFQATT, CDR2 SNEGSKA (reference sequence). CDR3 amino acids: CSAAYNEQFF. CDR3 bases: TGCAGTGCTGCATACAATGAGCAGTTCTTC.

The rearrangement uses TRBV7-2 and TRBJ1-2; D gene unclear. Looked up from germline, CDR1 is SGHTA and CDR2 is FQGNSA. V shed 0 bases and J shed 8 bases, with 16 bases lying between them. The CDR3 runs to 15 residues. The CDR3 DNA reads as TGTGCCAGCAGCTTAGCGTCCCTCAATCTTTGGGGCTACACCTTC. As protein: CASSLASLNLWGYTF. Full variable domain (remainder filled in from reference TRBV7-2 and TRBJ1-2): GAGVSQSPSNKVTEKGKDVELRCDPISGHTALYWYRQSLGQGLEFLIYFQGNSAPDKSGLPSDRFSAERTGGSVSTLTIQRTQQEDSAVYLCASSLASLNLWGYTFGSGTRLTVV.

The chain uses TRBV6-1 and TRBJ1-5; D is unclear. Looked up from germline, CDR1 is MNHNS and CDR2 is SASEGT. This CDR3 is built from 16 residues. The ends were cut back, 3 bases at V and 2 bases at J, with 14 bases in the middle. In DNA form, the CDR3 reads TGTGCCAGCAGTGAGCATACGGGCCACGGCAATCAGCCCCAGCATTTT. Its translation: CASSEHTGHGNQPQHF.

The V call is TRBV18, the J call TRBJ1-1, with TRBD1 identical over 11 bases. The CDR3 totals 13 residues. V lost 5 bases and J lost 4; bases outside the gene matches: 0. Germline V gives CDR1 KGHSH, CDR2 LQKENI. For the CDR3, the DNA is TGTGCCAGCTCAGGGACAGGGGGCACTGAAGCTTTCTTT. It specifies CASSGTGGTEAFF. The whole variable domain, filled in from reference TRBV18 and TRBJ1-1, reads NAGVMQNPRHLVRRRGQEARLRCSPMKGHSHVYWYRQLPEEGLKFMVYLQKENIIDESGMPKERFSAEFPKEGPSILRIQQVVRGDSAAYFCASSGTGGTEAFFGQGTRLTVV.

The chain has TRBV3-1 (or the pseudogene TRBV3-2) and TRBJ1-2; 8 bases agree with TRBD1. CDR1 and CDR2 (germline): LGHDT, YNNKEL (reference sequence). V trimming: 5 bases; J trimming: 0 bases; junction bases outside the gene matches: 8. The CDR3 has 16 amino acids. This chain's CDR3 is CASSETLGQANYGYTF. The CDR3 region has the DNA TGTGCCAGCAGCGAAACGCTGGGACAGGCTAACTATGGCTACACCTTC.

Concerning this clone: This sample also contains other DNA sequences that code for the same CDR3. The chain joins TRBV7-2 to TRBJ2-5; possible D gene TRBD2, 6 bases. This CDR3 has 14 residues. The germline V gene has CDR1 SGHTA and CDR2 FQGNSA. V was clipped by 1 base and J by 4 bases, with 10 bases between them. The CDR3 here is CASSLVRGRETQYF. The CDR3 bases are TGTGCCAGCAGCTTAGTGCGGGGACGAGAGACCCAGTACTTC.

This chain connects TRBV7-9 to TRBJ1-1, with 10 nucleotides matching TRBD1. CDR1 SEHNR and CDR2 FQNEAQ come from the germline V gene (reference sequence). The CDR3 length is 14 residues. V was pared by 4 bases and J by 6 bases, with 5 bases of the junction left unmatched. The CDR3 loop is CASSSTGGRSEAFF. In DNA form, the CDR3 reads TGTGCCAGCAGCTCGACAGGGGGCCGCTCTGAAGCTTTCTTT.

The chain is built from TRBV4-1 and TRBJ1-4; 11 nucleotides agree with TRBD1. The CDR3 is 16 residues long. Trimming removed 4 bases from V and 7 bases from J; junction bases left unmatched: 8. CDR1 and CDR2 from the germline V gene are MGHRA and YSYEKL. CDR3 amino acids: CASSLGTGGKGEKLFF. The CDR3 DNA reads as TGCGCCAGCAGCCTTGGGACAGGGGGAAAAGGTGAAAAACTGTTTTTT.

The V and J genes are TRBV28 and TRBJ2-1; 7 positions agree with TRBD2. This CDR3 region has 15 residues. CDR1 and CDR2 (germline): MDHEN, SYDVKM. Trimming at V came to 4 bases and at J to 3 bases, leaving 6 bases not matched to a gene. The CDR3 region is CASSSPSGRYNEQFF. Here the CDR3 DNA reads TGTGCCAGCAGTTCCCCTAGCGGACGCTACAATGAGCAGTTCTTC.

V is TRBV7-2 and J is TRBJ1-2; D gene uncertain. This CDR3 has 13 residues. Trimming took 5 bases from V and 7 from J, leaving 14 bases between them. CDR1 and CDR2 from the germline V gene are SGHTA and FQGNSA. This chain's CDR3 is CASSQRNTRGYTF. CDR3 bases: TGTGCCAGCAGCCAGAGAAATACGCGTGGCTACACCTTC. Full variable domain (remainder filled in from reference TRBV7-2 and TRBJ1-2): GAGVSQSPSNKVTEKGKDVELRCDPISGHTALYWYRQSLGQGLEFLIYFQGNSAPDKSGLPSDRFSAERTGGSVSTLTIQRTQQEDSAVYLCASSQRNTRGYTFGSGTRLTVV.

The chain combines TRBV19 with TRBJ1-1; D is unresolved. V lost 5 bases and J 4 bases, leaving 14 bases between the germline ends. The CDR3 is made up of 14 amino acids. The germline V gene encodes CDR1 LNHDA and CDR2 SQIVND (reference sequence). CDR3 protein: CASSRTNYGTEAFF. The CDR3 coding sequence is TGTGCCAGTAGTCGAACCAATTACGGCACTGAAGCTTTCTTT.

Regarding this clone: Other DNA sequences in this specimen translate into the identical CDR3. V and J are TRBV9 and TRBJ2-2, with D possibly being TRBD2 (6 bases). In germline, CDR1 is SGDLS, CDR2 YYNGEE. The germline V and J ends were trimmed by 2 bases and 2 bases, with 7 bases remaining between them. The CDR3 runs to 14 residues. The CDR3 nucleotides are TGTGCCAGCAGCGTCGGGGGTAACACCGGGGAGCTGTTTTTT. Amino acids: CASSVGGNTGELFF.

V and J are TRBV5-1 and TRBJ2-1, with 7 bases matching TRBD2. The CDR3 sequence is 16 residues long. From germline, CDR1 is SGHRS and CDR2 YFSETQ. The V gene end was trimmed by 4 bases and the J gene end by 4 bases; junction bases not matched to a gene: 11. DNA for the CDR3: TGCGCCAGCAGCCCCGCCGGGCTAGCGGCATACAATGAGCAGTTCTTC. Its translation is CASSPAGLAAYNEQFF. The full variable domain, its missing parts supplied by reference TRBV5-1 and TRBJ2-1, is KAGVTQTPRYLIKTRGQQVTLSCSPISGHRSVSWYQQTPGQGLQFLFEYFSETQRNKGNFPGRFSGRQFSNSRSEMNVSTLELGDSALYLCASSPAGLAAYNEQFFGPGTRLTVL.